This T cell receptor (beta chain) appears in the sequencing data of a study of T cell changes during pregnancy in multiple sclerosis. V lost 1 base to trimming and J lost 7 bases, with 14 bases between them. The germline gives CDR1 LNHDA, CDR2 SQIVND (reference sequence). This CDR3 comprises 15 residues. Profiled with immunoSEQ multiplex PCR; TCRdb holds only in-frame clones, not every one. Of over 60,000 clones in the sample, 85% to 95% were seen once. This sequence joins TRBV19 and TRBJ2-4, with D possibly matching TRBD1 (5 bases). The sample in question was peripheral blood, obtained in the first trimester of pregnancy. The clonotype comes from a female donor with multiple sclerosis, enrolled in a pregnancy study. CDR3 sequence: CASSIGWQGMNIQYF. DNA of the CDR3: TGTGCCAGTAGTATAGGATGGCAGGGCATGAACATTCAGTACTTC.